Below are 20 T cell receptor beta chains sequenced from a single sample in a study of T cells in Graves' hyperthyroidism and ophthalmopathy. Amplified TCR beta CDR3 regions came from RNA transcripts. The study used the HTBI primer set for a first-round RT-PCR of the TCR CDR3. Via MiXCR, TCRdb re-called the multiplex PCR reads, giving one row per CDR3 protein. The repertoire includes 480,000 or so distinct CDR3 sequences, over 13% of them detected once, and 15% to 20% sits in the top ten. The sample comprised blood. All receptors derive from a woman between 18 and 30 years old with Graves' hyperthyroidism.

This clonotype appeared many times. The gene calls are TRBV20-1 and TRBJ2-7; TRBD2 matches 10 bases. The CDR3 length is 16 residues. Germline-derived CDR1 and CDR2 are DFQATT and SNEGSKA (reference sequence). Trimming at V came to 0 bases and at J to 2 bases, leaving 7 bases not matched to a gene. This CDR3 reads CSARDRALAGPYEQYV. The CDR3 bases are TGCAGTGCTAGAGATCGGGCACTAGCGGGGCCCTACGAGCAGTACGTC.

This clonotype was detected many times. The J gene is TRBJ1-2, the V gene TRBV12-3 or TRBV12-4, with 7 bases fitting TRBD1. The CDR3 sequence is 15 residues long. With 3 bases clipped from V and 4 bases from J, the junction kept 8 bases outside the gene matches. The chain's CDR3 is CASSFDRDPVYGYTF. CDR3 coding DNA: TGTGCCAGCAGTTTCGACAGGGATCCCGTCTATGGCTACACCTTC.

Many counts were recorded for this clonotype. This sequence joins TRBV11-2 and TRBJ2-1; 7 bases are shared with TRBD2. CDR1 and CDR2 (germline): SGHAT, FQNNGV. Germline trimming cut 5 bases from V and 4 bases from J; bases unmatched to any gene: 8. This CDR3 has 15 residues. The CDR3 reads CASSPHREVYNEQFF. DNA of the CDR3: TGTGCCAGCAGCCCGCACCGGGAGGTGTACAATGAGCAGTTCTTC. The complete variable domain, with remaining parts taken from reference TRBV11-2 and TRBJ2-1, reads EAGVAQSPRYKIIEKRQSVAFWCNPISGHATLYWYQQILGQGPKLLIQFQNNGVVDDSQLPKDRFSAERLKGVDSTLKIQPAKLEDSAVYLCASSPHREVYNEQFFGPGTRLTVL.

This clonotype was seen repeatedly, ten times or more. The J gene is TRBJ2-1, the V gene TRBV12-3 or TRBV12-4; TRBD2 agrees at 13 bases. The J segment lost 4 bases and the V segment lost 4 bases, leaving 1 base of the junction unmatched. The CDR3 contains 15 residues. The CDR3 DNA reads TGTGCCAGCAGTTCGGGACTAGCGGGATACAATGAGCAGTTCTTC. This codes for CASSSGLAGYNEQFF.

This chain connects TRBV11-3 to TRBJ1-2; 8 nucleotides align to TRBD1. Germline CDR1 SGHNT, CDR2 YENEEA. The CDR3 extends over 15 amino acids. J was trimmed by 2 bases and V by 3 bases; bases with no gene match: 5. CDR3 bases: TGTGCCAGCAGCTTTTGGGACAGGAACAACTATGGCTACACCTTC. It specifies CASSFWDRNNYGYTF.

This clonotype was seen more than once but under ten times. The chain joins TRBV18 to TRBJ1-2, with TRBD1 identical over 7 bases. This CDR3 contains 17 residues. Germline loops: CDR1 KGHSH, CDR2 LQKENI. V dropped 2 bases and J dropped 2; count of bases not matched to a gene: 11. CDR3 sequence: CASSPTPGGKTNYGYTF. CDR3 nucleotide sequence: TGTGCCAGCTCACCAACCCCAGGGGGAAAAACCAACTATGGCTACACCTTC.

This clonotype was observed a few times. The CDR3 nucleotides are TGTGCCAGCAGCTCCGAGATTTACAATGAGCAGTTCTTC. Amino acid sequence: CASSSEIYNEQFF. V and J are TRBV7-6 and TRBJ2-1, with unresolved D. This CDR3 has 13 amino acids. CDR1 SGHVS and CDR2 FNYEAQ come from the germline V gene. V lost 4 bases and J lost 4, with 8 bases in between.

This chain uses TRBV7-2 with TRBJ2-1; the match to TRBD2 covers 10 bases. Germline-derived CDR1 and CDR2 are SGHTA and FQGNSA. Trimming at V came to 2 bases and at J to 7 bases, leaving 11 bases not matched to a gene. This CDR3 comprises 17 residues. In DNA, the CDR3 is TGTGCCAGCAGCTTACGCTGGCTAGCGGGAGCCCAAAATGAGCAGTTCTTC. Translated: CASSLRWLAGAQNEQFF. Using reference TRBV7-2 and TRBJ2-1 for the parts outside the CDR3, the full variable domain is GAGVSQSPSNKVTEKGKDVELRCDPISGHTALYWYRQSLGQGLEFLIYFQGNSAPDKSGLPSDRFSAERTGGSVSTLTIQRTQQEDSAVYLCASSLRWLAGAQNEQFFGPGTRLTVL.

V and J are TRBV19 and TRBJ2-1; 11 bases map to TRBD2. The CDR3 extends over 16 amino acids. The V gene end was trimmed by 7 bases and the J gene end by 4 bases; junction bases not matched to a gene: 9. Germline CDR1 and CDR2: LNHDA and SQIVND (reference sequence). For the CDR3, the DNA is TGTGCCAGTACGGGTAGCGGGAGGGCATCGTACAATGAGCAGTTCTTC. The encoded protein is CASTGSGRASYNEQFF.

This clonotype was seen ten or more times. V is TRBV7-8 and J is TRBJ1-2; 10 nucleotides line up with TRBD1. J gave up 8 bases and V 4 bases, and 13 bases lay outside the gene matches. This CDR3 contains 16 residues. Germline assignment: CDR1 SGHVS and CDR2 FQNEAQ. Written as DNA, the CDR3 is TGTGCCAGCAGCTATCCCGGACAGGGGGAATTATACGGCTACACCTTC. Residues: CASSYPGQGELYGYTF.

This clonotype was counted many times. Here the CDR3 reads CAWRGQGGGYGYTF. CDR3 DNA: TGTGCCTGGAGAGGGCAGGGGGGCGGGTATGGCTACACCTTC. The chain combines TRBV30 with TRBJ1-2; 7 positions agree with TRBD1. There are 14 residues in the CDR3. Germline CDR1 and CDR2: GTSNPN and SVGIG (reference sequence). The junction had 9 bases not matched to a gene; V was cut back by 3 bases and J by 5 bases.

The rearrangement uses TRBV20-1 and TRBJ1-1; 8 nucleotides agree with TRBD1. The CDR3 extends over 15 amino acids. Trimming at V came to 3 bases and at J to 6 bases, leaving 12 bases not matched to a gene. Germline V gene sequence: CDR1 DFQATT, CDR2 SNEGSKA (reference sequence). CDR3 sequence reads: CSARVPRGLRSEAFF. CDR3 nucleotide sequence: TGCAGTGCTAGGGTCCCCAGGGGGCTGAGGTCTGAAGCTTTCTTT.

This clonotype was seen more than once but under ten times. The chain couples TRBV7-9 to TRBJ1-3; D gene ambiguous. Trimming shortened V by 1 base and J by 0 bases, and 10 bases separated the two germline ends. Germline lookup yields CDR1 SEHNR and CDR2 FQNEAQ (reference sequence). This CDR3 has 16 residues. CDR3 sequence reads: CASSLDYSNSGNTIYF. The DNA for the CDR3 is TGTGCCAGCAGCTTAGATTACAGCAACTCTGGAAACACCATATATTTT.

The CDR3 is CASSLTSRNEQFF. CDR3 DNA sequence: TGTGCCAGCAGCTTAACCTCAAGGAATGAGCAGTTCTTC. V gene TRBV7-3 combines with J gene TRBJ2-1; unclear D gene. Trimming removed 0 bases from V and 7 bases from J, with 7 bases in between. Per the germline V gene, CDR1 is SGHTA and CDR2 is FQGTGA. CDR3 length equals 13 residues.

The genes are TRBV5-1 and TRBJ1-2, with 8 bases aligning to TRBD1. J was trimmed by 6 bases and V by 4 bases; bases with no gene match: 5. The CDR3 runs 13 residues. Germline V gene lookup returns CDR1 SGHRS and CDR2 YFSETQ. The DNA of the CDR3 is TGCGCCAGCAGCCAGGACAGGGTTGATGGCTACACCTTC. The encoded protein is CASSQDRVDGYTF.

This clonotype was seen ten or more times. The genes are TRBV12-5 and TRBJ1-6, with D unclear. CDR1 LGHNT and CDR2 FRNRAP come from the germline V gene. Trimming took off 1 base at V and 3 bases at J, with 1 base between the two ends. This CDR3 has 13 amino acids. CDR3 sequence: CASGLGYNSPLHF. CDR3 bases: TGTGCTAGTGGTTTGGGCTATAATTCACCCCTCCACTTT.

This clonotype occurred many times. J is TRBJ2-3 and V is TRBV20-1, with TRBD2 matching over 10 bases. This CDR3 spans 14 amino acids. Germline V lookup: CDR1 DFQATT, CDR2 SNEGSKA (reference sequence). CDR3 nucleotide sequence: TGCAGCGGGTCTAGCGGGAGTTCGACAGATACGCAGTATTTT. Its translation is CSGSSGSSTDTQYF.

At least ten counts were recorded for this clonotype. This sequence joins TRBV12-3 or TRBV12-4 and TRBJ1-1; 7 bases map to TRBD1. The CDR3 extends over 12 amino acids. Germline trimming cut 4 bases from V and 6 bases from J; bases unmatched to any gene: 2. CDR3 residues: CASSWDSPEAFF. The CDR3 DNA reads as TGTGCCAGCAGTTGGGACAGCCCTGAAGCTTTCTTT.

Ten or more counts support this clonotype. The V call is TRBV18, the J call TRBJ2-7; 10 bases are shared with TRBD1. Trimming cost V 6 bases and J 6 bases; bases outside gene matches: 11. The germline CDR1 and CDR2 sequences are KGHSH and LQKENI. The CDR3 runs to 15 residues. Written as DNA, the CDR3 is TGTGCCAGCTCCCAGACCGGGACAGGGGAAGGCGAGCAGTACTTC. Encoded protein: CASSQTGTGEGEQYF. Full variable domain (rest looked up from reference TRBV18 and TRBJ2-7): NAGVMQNPRHLVRRRGQEARLRCSPMKGHSHVYWYRQLPEEGLKFMVYLQKENIIDESGMPKERFSAEFPKEGPSILRIQQVVRGDSAAYFCASSQTGTGEGEQYFGPGTRLTVT.

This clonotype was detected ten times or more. CDR3 in DNA: TGTGCCAGCACCACGTGGGGGGCTTTGGCGAATGAGCAGTTCTTC. Residues: CASTTWGALANEQFF. V gene TRBV5-5 combines with J gene TRBJ2-1; D may match TRBD1 or TRBD2 (6 bases each). Germline V lookup: CDR1 SGHKS, CDR2 YYEKEE (reference sequence). The CDR3 is 15 amino acids. The V end was cut by 6 bases, the J end by 7 bases, with 20 bases between. The full variable domain, completed using reference TRBV5-5 and TRBJ2-1, is DAGVTQSPTHLIKTRGQQVTLRCSPISGHKSVSWYQQVLGQGPQFIFQYYEKEERGRGNFPDRFSARQFPNYSSELNVNALLLGDSALYLCASTTWGALANEQFFGPGTRLTVL.